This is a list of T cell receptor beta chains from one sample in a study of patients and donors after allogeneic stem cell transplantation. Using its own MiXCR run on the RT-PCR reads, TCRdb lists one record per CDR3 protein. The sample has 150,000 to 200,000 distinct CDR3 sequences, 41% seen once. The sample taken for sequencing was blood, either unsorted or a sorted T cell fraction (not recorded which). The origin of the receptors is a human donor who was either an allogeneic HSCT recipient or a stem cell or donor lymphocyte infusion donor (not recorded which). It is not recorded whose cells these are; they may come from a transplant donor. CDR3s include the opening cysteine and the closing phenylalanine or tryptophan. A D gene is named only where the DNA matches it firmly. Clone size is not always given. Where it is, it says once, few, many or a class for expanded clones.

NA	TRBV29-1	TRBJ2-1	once	CSVEGASFAYNEQFF	TGCAGCGTTGAAGGGGCTAGCTTCGCCTACAATGAGCAGTTCTTC
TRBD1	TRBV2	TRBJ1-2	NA	CASSQGQTYGYTF	TGTGCCAGCAGTCAGGGACAGACCTATGGCTACACCTTC
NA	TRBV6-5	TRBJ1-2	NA	CASSWGLGPYGYTF	TGTGCCAGCAGTTGGGGCTTGGGGCCTTATGGCTACACCTTC
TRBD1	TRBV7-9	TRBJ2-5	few	CASSFGQEETQYF	TGTGCCAGCAGCTTTGGACAGGAAGAGACCCAGTACTTC
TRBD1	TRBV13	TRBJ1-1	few	CASSQEGGPEAFF	TGTGCCAGCAGCCAAGAAGGGGGCCCTGAAGCTTTCTTT
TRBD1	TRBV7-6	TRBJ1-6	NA	CASSLGQGASTPLHF	TGTGCCAGCAGCCTGGGACAGGGGGCTAGCACACCCCTCCACTTT
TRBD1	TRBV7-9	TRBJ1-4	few	CASSLAQGDEKLFF	TGTGCCAGCAGCTTAGCGCAGGGGGATGAAAAACTGTTTTTT
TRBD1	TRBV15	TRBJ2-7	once	CATSRGQGVDEQYF	TGTGCCACCAGCAGGGGACAGGGAGTGGACGAGCAGTACTTC
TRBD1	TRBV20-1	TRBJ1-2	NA	CSALPPGQGVYGYTF	TGCAGTGCTCTCCCTCCGGGACAGGGAGTCTATGGCTACACCTTC
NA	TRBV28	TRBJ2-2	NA	CASRGLQYTGELFF	TGTGCCAGCAGGGGGTTACAATACACCGGGGAGCTGTTTTTT
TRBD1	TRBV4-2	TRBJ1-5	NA	CPSSQGAGGFQPQHF	TGTCCCAGCAGCCAAGGCGCAGGGGGCTTTCAGCCCCAGCATTTT
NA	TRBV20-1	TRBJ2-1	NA	CSARPLPNNEQFF	TGCAGTGCTAGACCCCTGCCCAACAATGAGCAGTTCTTC
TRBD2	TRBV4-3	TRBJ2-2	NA	CASSQGEPGLASWEGELFF	TGCGCCAGCAGCCAAGGAGAACCGGGACTAGCGTCATGGGAAGGGGAGCTGTTTTTT
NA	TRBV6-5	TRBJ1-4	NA	CASSYNQGWEKLFF	TGTGCCAGCAGTTACAACCAGGGGTGGGAAAAACTGTTTTTT
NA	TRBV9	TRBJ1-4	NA	CASSEGNALGEKLFF	TGTGCCAGCAGCGAGGGGAACGCCCTAGGTGAAAAACTGTTTTTT
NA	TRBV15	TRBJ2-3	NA	CATSRAGTSEDTQYF	TGTGCCACCAGCAGAGCTGGGACTTCGGAAGATACGCAGTATTTT
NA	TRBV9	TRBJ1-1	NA	CASSVVEGPEAFF	TGTGCCAGCAGCGTAGTTGAGGGACCTGAAGCTTTCTTT
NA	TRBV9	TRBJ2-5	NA	CASSGPGLTFQETQYF	TGTGCCAGCAGCGGCCCGGGACTCACCTTTCAAGAGACCCAGTACTTC
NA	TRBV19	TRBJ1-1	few	CASSFTPGETFF	TGTGCCAGTAGTTTTACCCCCGGGGAAACTTTCTTT
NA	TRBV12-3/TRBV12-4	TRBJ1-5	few	CASKESGQPQHF	TGTGCCAGCAAAGAGAGTGGACAGCCCCAGCATTTT
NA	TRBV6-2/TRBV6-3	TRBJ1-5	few	CASRRSVGAQQPQHF	TGTGCCAGCAGAAGGAGTGTTGGGGCGCAGCAGCCCCAGCATTTT
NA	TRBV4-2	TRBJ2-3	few	CASSQLRTDTQYF	TGTGCCAGCAGCCAACTCCGCACAGATACGCAGTATTTT
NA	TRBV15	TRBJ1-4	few	CATSRVTTGTFGTYEKLFF	TGTGCCACCAGCAGAGTAACTACCGGGACGTTCGGGACCTACGAAAAACTGTTTTTT
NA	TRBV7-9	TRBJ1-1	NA	CASSFEGVGNTEAFF	TGTGCCAGCAGCTTCGAGGGGGTGGGGAACACTGAAGCTTTCTTT
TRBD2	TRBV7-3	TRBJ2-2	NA	CASSLIRGRAMNTGELFF	TGTGCCAGCAGCTTGATCCGCGGGAGGGCCATGAACACCGGGGAGCTGTTTTTT
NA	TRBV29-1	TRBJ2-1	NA	CSVEGTAGDEQFF	TGCAGCGTCGAAGGGACTGCCGGGGATGAGCAGTTCTTC
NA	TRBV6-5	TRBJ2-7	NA	CASSYSSGVSYEQYF	TGTGCCAGCAGTTACTCGTCAGGGGTCTCCTACGAGCAGTACTTC
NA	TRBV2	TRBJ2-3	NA	CASSEVVGPYLMQYF	TGTGCCAGCAGTGAAGTAGTGGGGCCTTACCTTATGCAGTATTTT
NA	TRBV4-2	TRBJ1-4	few	CASSVRDMDEKLFF	TGTGCCAGCAGCGTCCGGGACATGGACGAAAAACTGTTTTTT
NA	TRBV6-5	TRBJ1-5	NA	CASSAHKYSNQPQHF	TGTGCCAGCAGCGCCCACAAGTATAGCAATCAGCCCCAGCATTTT
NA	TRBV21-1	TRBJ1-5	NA	CASSKGRGRQPQHF	TGTGCCAGCAGCAAGGGGCGGGGTCGTCAGCCCCAGCATTTT
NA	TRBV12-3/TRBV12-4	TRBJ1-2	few	CASSVRAYSGYTF	TGTGCTTCTTCCGTCAGGGCGTACTCTGGCTACACCTTC
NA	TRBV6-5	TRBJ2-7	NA	CASSTPGYEQYF	TGTGCCAGCAGTACCCCGGGATACGAGCAGTACTTC
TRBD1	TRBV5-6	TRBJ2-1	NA	CASSPRDRVAYNEQFF	TGTGCCAGCAGCCCGAGGGACAGGGTAGCCTACAATGAGCAGTTCTTC
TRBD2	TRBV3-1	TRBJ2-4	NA	CASSQDGSGRNIQYF	TGTGCCAGCAGCCAAGATGGTAGCGGGAGAAACATTCAGTACTTC
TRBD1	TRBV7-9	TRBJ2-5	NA	CASSFSQGAETQYF	TGTGCCAGCAGCTTCAGTCAGGGGGCGGAGACCCAGTACTTC
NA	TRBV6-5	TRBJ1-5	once	CASSYSWNSNQPQHF	TGTGCCAGCAGTTACAGTTGGAATAGCAATCAGCCCCAGCATTTT
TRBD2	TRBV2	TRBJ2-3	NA	CASSSRLAGHTQYF	TGTGCCAGCAGCTCAAGACTAGCAGGGCATACGCAGTATTTT
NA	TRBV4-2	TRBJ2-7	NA	CASSPGTETYEQYF	TGTGCCAGCAGCCCCGGGACGGAAACCTACGAGCAGTACTTC
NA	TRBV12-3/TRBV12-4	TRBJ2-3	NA	CASSFTGRREEGTDTQYF	TGTGCCAGCAGTTTCACAGGGAGACGGGAGGAGGGCACAGATACGCAGTATTTT
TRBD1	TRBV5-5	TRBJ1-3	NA	CASSETGAGNTIYF	TGTGCCAGCAGCGAAACAGGGGCTGGAAACACCATATATTTT
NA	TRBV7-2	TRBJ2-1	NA	CASSLRRDSYNEQFF	TGTGCCAGCAGCTTAAGGCGGGACAGTTACAATGAGCAGTTCTTC
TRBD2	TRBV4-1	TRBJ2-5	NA	CASSQDQLAELQETQYF	TGCGCCAGCAGCCAAGATCAGCTAGCGGAGCTCCAAGAGACCCAGTACTTC
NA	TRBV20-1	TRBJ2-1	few	CSASGDANNEQFF	TGCAGTGCTAGCGGGGACGCAAACAATGAGCAGTTCTTC
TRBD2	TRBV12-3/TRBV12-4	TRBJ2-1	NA	CASSFLAGLDEQFF	TGTGCCAGCAGTTTCCTAGCGGGCCTAGATGAGCAGTTCTTC
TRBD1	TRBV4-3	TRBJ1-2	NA	CASSLDRGLRGYTF	TGCGCCAGCAGCCTCGACAGGGGGCTACGAGGCTACACCTTC
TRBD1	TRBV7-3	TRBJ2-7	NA	CASSPRTGLYEQYF	TGTGCCAGCAGCCCACGGACAGGGCTATACGAGCAGTACTTC
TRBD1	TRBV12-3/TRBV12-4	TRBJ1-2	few	CASSSTGGDGYTF	TGTGCCAGCAGTTCCACAGGGGGGGATGGCTACACCTTC
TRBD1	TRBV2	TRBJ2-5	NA	CASKTDRGSWETQYF	TGTGCCAGCAAGACGGACAGGGGGAGTTGGGAGACCCAGTACTTC
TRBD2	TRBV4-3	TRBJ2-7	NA	CASSQKRTRTSSSYEQYF	TGCGCCAGCAGCCAAAAGAGGACTAGAACTTCGAGCTCCTACGAGCAGTACTTC
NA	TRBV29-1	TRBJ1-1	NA	CSARVRVITEAFF	TGCAGCGCCCGAGTTAGGGTGATCACTGAAGCTTTCTTT
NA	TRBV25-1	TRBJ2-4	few	CASSEFSLAKNIQYF	TGTGCCAGCAGTGAATTCTCCTTAGCCAAAAACATTCAGTACTTC
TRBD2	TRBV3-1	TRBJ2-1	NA	CASSQAAAGVGGNEQFF	TGTGCCAGCAGCCAAGCGGCGGCGGGAGTGGGGGGCAATGAGCAGTTCTTC
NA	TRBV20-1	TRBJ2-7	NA	CSARDQHYEQYF	TGCAGTGCTAGAGACCAGCACTACGAGCAGTACTTC
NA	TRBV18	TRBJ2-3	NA	CASSPLGGANTDTQYF	TGTGCCAGCTCACCACTGGGCGGAGCTAACACAGATACGCAGTATTTT
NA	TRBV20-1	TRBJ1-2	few	CSARTLNYGYTF	TGCAGTGCTAGGACACTGAACTATGGCTACACCTTC
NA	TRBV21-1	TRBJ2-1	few	CASSKERREWGNEQFF	TGTGCCAGCAGCAAAGAACGGCGGGAGTGGGGCAATGAGCAGTTCTTC